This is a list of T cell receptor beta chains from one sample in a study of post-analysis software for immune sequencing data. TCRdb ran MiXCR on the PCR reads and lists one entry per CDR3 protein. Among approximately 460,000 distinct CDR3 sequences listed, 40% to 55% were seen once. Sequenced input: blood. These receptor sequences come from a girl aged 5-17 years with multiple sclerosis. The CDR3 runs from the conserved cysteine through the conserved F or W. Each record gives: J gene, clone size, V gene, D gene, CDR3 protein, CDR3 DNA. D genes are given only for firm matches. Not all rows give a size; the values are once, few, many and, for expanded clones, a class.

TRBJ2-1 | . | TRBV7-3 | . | CASSPQGQDNEQFF | TGTGCCAGCAGCCCACAGGGCCAGGACAATGAGCAGTTCTTC
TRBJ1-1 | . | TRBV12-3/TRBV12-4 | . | CASTSRLNTEAFF | TGTGCCAGCACCTCCCGACTGAACACTGAAGCTTTCTTT
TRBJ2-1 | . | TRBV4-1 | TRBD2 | CASSQVPSGSDNEQFF | TGCGCCAGCAGCCAAGTGCCTAGCGGGAGCGACAATGAGCAGTTCTTC
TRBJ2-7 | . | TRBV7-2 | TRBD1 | CASSLIRQGVYEQYF | TGTGCCAGCAGTCTAATCCGACAGGGGGTGTACGAGCAGTACTTC
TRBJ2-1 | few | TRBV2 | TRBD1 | CASSATDRGLVVQFF | TGTGCCAGCAGTGCGACGGACAGGGGGCTTGTTGTGCAGTTCTTC
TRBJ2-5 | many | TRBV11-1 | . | CASSLGNQETQYF | TGTGCCAGCAGCTTGGGGAACCAAGAGACCCAGTACTTC
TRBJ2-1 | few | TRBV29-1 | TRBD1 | CSVNKVGQGAREQFF | TGCAGCGTTAATAAGGTGGGACAGGGGGCTCGGGAGCAGTTCTTC
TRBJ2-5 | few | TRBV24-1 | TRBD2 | CATSDPSTSAQETQYF | TGTGCCACCAGTGACCCTTCGACTAGCGCACAAGAGACCCAGTACTTC
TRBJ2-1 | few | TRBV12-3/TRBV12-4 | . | CASSFSGSSRTYNEQFF | TGTGCCAGCAGTTTCTCCGGATCTAGCAGGACCTACAATGAGCAGTTCTTC
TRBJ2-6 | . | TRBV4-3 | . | CASSQAFLVANVLTF | TGCGCCAGCAGCCAAGCTTTTCTAGTGGCCAACGTCCTGACTTTC
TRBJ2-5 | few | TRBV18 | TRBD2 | CASSRFASGSQVNEQYF | TGTGCCAGCTCACGGTTCGCTAGCGGGAGTCAGGTGAATGAGCAGTACTTC
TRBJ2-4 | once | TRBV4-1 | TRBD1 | CASGSSPRDREYLAKNIQYF | TGCGCCAGCGGATCCTCGCCCCGGGACAGGGAATATCTAGCCAAAAACATTCAGTACTTC
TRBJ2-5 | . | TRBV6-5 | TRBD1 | CASRPTGGEPETQYF | TGCGCCAGCAGACCTACAGGGGGTGAGCCTGAGACCCAGTACTTC
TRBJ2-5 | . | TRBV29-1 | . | CSVEGGAGETQYF | TGCAGCGTTGAAGGAGGGGCAGGGGAGACCCAGTACTTC
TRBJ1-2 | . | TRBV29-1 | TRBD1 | CSAAIATGVYGYTF | TGCAGCGCCGCGATCGCCACAGGGGTCTATGGCTACACCTTC
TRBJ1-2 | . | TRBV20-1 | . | CSARDARLFEGYGYTF | TGCAGTGCTAGAGATGCGCGTCTCTTTGAGGGATATGGCTACACCTTC
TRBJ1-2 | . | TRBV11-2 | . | CASRNRESVGYTF | TGTGCCAGCAGAAACAGGGAATCGGTCGGCTACACCTTC
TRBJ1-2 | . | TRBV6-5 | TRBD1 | CASSQGQGGTIGGYTF | TGTGCCAGCAGCCAAGGACAGGGGGGCACTATTGGGGGCTACACCTTC
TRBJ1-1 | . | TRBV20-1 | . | CSAILGVEAFF | TGCAGTGCGATCCTGGGCGTTGAAGCTTTCTTT
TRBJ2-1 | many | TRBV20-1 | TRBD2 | CSASGGSSYNEQFF | TGCAGTGCGAGCGGGGGGAGCTCCTACAATGAGCAGTTCTTC
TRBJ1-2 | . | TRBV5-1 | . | CASSPGINYGYTF | TGCGCCAGCAGCCCAGGGATTAACTATGGCTACACCTTC
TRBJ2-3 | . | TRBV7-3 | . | CASSLETFTDTQYF | TGTGCCAGCAGCTTAGAGACTTTCACGGATACGCAGTATTTT
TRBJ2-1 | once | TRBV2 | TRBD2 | CASSAWTSGSEEQFF | TGTGCCAGCAGTGCTTGGACTAGCGGGAGTGAGGAGCAGTTCTTC
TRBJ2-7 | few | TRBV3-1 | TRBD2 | CASSSGTSPYEQYF | TGTGCCAGTAGTAGCGGGACCTCTCCGTACGAGCAGTACTTC
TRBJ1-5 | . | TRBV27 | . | CASNKGGVGQPQHF | TGTGCCAGCAACAAAGGGGGGGTCGGACAGCCCCAGCATTTT
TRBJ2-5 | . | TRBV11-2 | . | CASGLLVGTEETQYF | TGTGCCAGCGGCTTACTGGTGGGAACGGAAGAGACCCAGTACTTC
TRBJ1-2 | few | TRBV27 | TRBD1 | CASSSDRDYGYTF | TGTGCCAGCAGTTCGGACAGGGACTATGGCTACACCTTC
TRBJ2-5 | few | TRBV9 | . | CASSVGRWETQYF | TGTGCCAGCAGCGTAGGGCGATGGGAGACCCAGTACTTC
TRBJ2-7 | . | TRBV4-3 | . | CASSQDQRSSYEQYF | TGCGCCAGCAGCCAAGATCAGAGGAGCTCCTACGAGCAGTACTTC
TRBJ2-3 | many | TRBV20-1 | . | CSALRLTDTQYF | TGCAGTGCTCTCCGACTCACAGATACGCAGTATTTT
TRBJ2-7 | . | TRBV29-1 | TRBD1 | CSVALYRGSCEQYF | TGCAGCGTTGCTTTGTACAGGGGTTCCTGCGAGCAGTACTTC
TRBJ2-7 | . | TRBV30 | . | CAWSLGASYEQYF | TGTGCCTGGAGTTTGGGTGCCTCCTACGAGCAGTACTTC
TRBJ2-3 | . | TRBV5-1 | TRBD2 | CAGSLEVTGGRADTQYF | TGCGCCGGCAGCTTGGAGGTGACGGGAGGGCGGGCAGATACGCAGTATTTT
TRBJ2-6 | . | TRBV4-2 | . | CASSQDRRSGANVLTF | TGTGCCAGCAGCCAAGATCGGCGGTCCGGGGCCAACGTCCTGACTTTC
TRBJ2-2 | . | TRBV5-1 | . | CASSLEQGLNTGELFF | TGCGCCAGCAGCTTGGAACAGGGCTTAAACACCGGGGAGCTGTTTTTT
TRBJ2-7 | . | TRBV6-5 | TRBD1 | CASSPNRGEQYF | TGTGCCAGCAGTCCGAACAGGGGCGAGCAGTACTTC
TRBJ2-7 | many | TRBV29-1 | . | CSVGDGSYEQYF | TGCAGCGTTGGAGACGGATCCTACGAGCAGTACTTC